This TCR beta chain was sequenced during a study of T cells in Graves' hyperthyroidism and ophthalmopathy. Researchers amplified the TCR beta CDR3 regions from RNA transcripts. First-round RT-PCR targeting the TCR CDR3 was performed with the HTBI primer set. TCRdb processed the multiplex PCR reads anew with MiXCR; each CDR3 protein has one entry. The profile shows 500,000 to 650,000 distinct CDR3 sequences, more than 12% of them singletons. This clonotype was found many times. This CDR3 is 12 amino acids long. The germline V gene has CDR1 SGHTA and CDR2 FQGNSA. The junction had 0 bases not matched to a gene; V was cut back by 1 base and J by 9 bases.

Sequencing was done on a sample of blood. The receptor was isolated from a woman in her forties or fifties with Graves' ophthalmopathy. The rearrangement links TRBV7-2 to TRBJ1-1, with 9 bases fitting TRBD1. The CDR3 region has the DNA TGTGCCAGCAGCTTAGACAGGGGGCAAGCTTTCTTT. Its protein is CASSLDRGQAFF.